This T cell receptor beta chain was sequenced in a study of blood T cell repertoires in COVID-19. CDR1 and CDR2 (germline): SEHNR, FQNEAQ (reference sequence). There are 15 residues in the CDR3. V lost 2 bases to trimming and J lost 9 bases; unmatched junction nucleotides: 5. Data came from immunoSEQ multiplex PCR; TCRdb stores just in-frame clones and leaves some out. There are roughly 76,000 clones in the sample; around 88% occur only once, and 8% to 9.5% lies in the top ten. This receptor was taken from a man aged 25 to 45 with acute or convalescent COVID-19. The genes are TRBV7-9 and TRBJ2-1; 12 bases are shared with TRBD2. The sample taken for sequencing was peripheral blood. CDR3 nucleotide sequence: TGTGCCAGCAGCTTACTAGCGGGAGGGCTAAGTGAGCAGTTCTTC. It translates to CASSLLAGGLSEQFF.